Listed below are T cell receptor beta chains from one sample, sequenced in a study of cytomegalovirus exposure and HLA in healthy donors. Sequencing was performed with immunoSEQ multiplex PCR; in TCRdb, only in-frame clones are kept and a portion is missing. The table includes about 200,000 clones, under 85% detected once. Sequencing input: PBMCs. The receptors here all came from a man aged 45-60 years in good health and CMV-seronegative. CDR3s include the opening cysteine and the closing phenylalanine or tryptophan. A D gene is named only where the DNA matches it firmly. The size entry is marked missing in some rows and otherwise reads once, few, many or a size class.

size,J,D,V,length,DNA,CDR3
.,TRBJ2-7,TRBD1,TRBV9,15,TGTGCCAGCAGCATGACCGGGACAGGGCTTAGCGAGCAGTACTTC,CASSMTGTGLSEQYF
.,TRBJ2-7,TRBD1,TRBV27,14,TGTGCCAGCAGTTTGGGACAGGGGGCCTACGAGCAGTACTTC,CASSLGQGAYEQYF
.,TRBJ2-4,.,TRBV6-5,15,TGTGCCAGCAGTTACTCGAATCCTAGCCGAAACATTCAGTACTTC,CASSYSNPSRNIQYF
.,TRBJ1-1,.,TRBV18,13,TGTGCCAGCTCACCGCAGGGAGGAACTGAAGCTTTCTTT,CASSPQGGTEAFF
once,TRBJ1-5,.,TRBV7-2,14,TGTGCCAGCTCCTTACAGGGCACCCTGCAGCCCCAGCATTTT,CASSLQGTLQPQHF
.,TRBJ2-3,.,TRBV9,14,TGTGCCAGCGGACCGGGGAGAGCGGCAGATACGCAGTATTTT,CASGPGRAADTQYF
.,TRBJ2-5,.,TRBV7-7,13,TGTGCTAGCAGCTTAGGGGCTGAAGAGACCCAGTACTTC,CASSLGAEETQYF
.,TRBJ1-2,.,TRBV2,12,TGTGCCAGCAGAACAGATAACTATGGCTACACCTTC,CASRTDNYGYTF
.,TRBJ1-1,TRBD1,TRBV19,15,TGTGCCAGTAGTACGGACAGGGAGTGGAACACTGAAGCTTTCTTT,CASSTDREWNTEAFF
.,TRBJ1-3,TRBD1,TRBV6-6,16,TGTGCCAGCAGTTACTCGGGACAGGGCCTTGGAAACACCATATATTTT,CASSYSGQGLGNTIYF
.,TRBJ1-1,.,TRBV19,16,TGTGCCAGTAGTAAGTGGAACAGGGCTCCCCTCACTGAAGCTTTCTTT,CASSKWNRAPLTEAFF
few,TRBJ1-2,TRBD1,TRBV27,17,TGTGCCAGCAGTCCCCGGGACAGGGGGCTAGTTGGCTATGGCTACACCTTC,CASSPRDRGLVGYGYTF
.,TRBJ1-1,.,TRBV7-2,15,TGTGCCAGCAGCTTTGACAGGAACCTGAACACTGAAGCTTTCTTT,CASSFDRNLNTEAFF
.,TRBJ2-1,.,TRBV5-1,17,TGCGCCAGCAGCGCCTCTGTGCCGGGAGGGGGCCACAATGAGCAGTTCTTC,CASSASVPGGGHNEQFF
.,TRBJ2-2,TRBD2,TRBV7-3,16,TGTGCCAGCAGCAAACTAGCGCTAAGGGGCACCGGGGAGCTGTTTTTT,CASSKLALRGTGELFF
.,TRBJ1-1,.,TRBV7-9,13,TGTGCCAGCAGCTCTCGGTGGAACACTGAAGCTTTCTTT,CASSSRWNTEAFF
.,TRBJ2-3,.,TRBV11-2,14,TGTGCCAGCAGCTTATCCTTACAGGCGGATACGCAGTATTTT,CASSLSLQADTQYF
.,TRBJ1-2,.,TRBV27,13,TGTGCCAGCGCTTTGGTCGGGGAATATGGCTACACCTTC,CASALVGEYGYTF
.,TRBJ2-7,.,TRBV28,12,TGTGCCAGCAGTTTACCAGGGAACGAGCAGTACTTC,CASSLPGNEQYF
once,TRBJ1-2,.,TRBV19,14,TGTGCCAGTAGACGCGGGACGGTGGGTGATGGCTACACCTTC,CASRRGTVGDGYTF
.,TRBJ2-3,TRBD1,TRBV5-1,15,TGCGCCAGCACGGGCTCAGGGGGCCGAGCAGATACGCAGTATTTT,CASTGSGGRADTQYF
few,TRBJ2-2,.,TRBV18,14,TGTGCCAGCTCACCACGTACTAACACCGGGGAGCTGTTTTTT,CASSPRTNTGELFF
.,TRBJ2-3,.,TRBV5-4,13,TGTGCCAGCAGCGTACAGGAGACAGATACGCAGTATTTT,CASSVQETDTQYF
few,TRBJ2-5,TRBD2,TRBV29-1,12,TGCAGCGTACAAGCGGGAAAGGGGACCCAGTACTTC,CSVQAGKGTQYF
once,TRBJ1-4,TRBD1,TRBV28,16,TGTGCCAGCAGTTCCCCGCCGGGACAGGGGAATGAAAAACTGTTTTTT,CASSSPPGQGNEKLFF
.,TRBJ1-5,.,TRBV28,14,TGTGCCAGCAGCACAGGTGGGTCAGGTCAGCCCCAGCATTTT,CASSTGGSGQPQHF
.,TRBJ1-1,.,TRBV6-1,14,TGTGCCAGCAGTGATCAGGGGATGAACACTGAAGCTTTCTTT,CASSDQGMNTEAFF
.,TRBJ1-1,TRBD1,TRBV2,12,TGTGCCAGCGGCGACAGGGGCACTGAAGCTTTCTTT,CASGDRGTEAFF
.,TRBJ2-1,.,TRBV5-1,15,TGCGCCAGCAGCTTGGTCGCCGGCTCCTACAATGAGCAGTTCTTC,CASSLVAGSYNEQFF
.,TRBJ2-7,.,TRBV30,12,TGTGCCTGGCGGCGTCCAGGCTACGAGCAGTACTTC,CAWRRPGYEQYF
.,TRBJ1-1,.,TRBV7-2,15,TGTGCCAGCAGCTTTAGGGGGTTATCGAACACTGAAGCTTTCTTT,CASSFRGLSNTEAFF
.,TRBJ1-5,.,TRBV29-1,13,TGCAGCGTTGAACTAAATGGGCGGGGTCCCCAGCATTTT,CSVELNGRGPQHF
.,TRBJ2-3,TRBD2,TRBV9,16,TGTGCCAGCAGCGTGACTAGCGGGAGGGCCACAGATACGCAGTATTTT,CASSVTSGRATDTQYF
.,TRBJ1-2,.,TRBV27,13,TGTGCCAGCAGTCCAGGGGATCACTATGGCTACACCTTC,CASSPGDHYGYTF
.,TRBJ2-7,TRBD2,TRBV11-2,16,TGTGCCAGCAGCTGGGGACTAGCAGCTTTCTCCTACGAGCAGTACTTC,CASSWGLAAFSYEQYF
.,TRBJ2-2,TRBD1,TRBV28,18,TGTGCCAGCTCGTGGGCAGGGGGCACTTCACTTCTCACCGGGGAGCTGTTTTTT,CASSWAGGTSLLTGELFF
.,TRBJ2-7,TRBD2,TRBV19,16,TGTGCCAGTAGTCTGCGGACTAGCGGGAGCCAGTTCGAGCAGTACTTC,CASSLRTSGSQFEQYF
.,TRBJ2-3,.,TRBV7-3,14,TGTGCCAGCAGCCCCGGGAGAGTCGCAGATACGCAGTATTTT,CASSPGRVADTQYF
.,TRBJ2-7,.,TRBV9,15,TGTGCCAGCAGCGTAACGGCGGGGCCCGCCTACGAGCAGTACTTC,CASSVTAGPAYEQYF
.,TRBJ1-3,.,TRBV11-2,15,TGTGCCAGCAGGAAAGTACTAGACTCTGGAAACACCATATATTTT,CASRKVLDSGNTIYF
.,TRBJ2-1,TRBD2,TRBV30,13,TGTGCCTCTACTAGCGGGATTTACAATGAGCAGTTCTTC,CASTSGIYNEQFF